The next 27 T cell receptor beta chains were all read from a single sample in a study of T-cell memory formation after mild COVID-19. TCRdb re-called the 5' RACE reads with MiXCR, one entry per CDR3 protein. The sample has roughly 200,000 distinct CDR3 sequences, 15% to 20% seen once. Sequencing used PBMCs or a T cell subset sorted from them (not recorded which). The receptors were sampled from an adult woman who had mild COVID-19 (a few samples of this study predate the infection). Cell type and time point are not known.

There are a few counts of this clonotype. The gene calls are TRBV9 and TRBJ2-3, with 7 bases fitting TRBD2. Germline V gives CDR1 SGDLS, CDR2 YYNGEE. V lost 7 bases and J lost 2; bases outside the gene matches: 4. The CDR3 covers 13 residues. The CDR3, as DNA: TGTGCCAGCTCTAGCGGATACACAGATACGCAGTATTTT. Translation gives CASSSGYTDTQYF.

The chain combines TRBV12-3 or TRBV12-4 with TRBJ2-1; D may be TRBD1 or TRBD2 (5 bases each). Trimming took 3 bases from V and 5 from J, leaving 11 bases between them. The CDR3 runs to 14 residues. The CDR3 region is CASSLGRNDNEQFF. CDR3 sequence (DNA): TGTGCCAGCAGTTTGGGACGGAACGACAATGAGCAGTTCTTC.

The chain recombines TRBV9 with TRBJ1-1, with D hard to call. The CDR3 runs to 13 residues. From germline, CDR1 is SGDLS and CDR2 YYNGEE. The V end was cut by 0 bases, the J end by 4 bases, with 7 bases between. CDR3 amino acids: CASSVEGVTEAFF. DNA of the CDR3: TGTGCCAGCAGCGTAGAGGGTGTCACTGAAGCTTTCTTT.

The chain carries TRBV2 and TRBJ1-4; weak D call: TRBD1 (6 bases). Looked up from germline, CDR1 is SNHLY and CDR2 is FYNNEI. V lost 4 bases and J 1 base, leaving 10 bases between the germline ends. The CDR3 is 15 amino acids. CDR3 in DNA: TGTGCCAGCAGTGCGGGGGCAGGAACTAATGAAAAACTGTTTTTT. It is translated as CASSAGAGTNEKLFF.

The chain links TRBV7-9 to TRBJ2-3, with 9 nucleotides matching TRBD2. The CDR3 loop spans 16 amino acids. The J segment lost 9 bases and the V segment lost 5 bases, leaving 15 bases of the junction unmatched. Germline values: CDR1 SEHNR, CDR2 FQNEAQ (reference sequence). In DNA form, the CDR3 reads TGTGCCAGCAGCCGCCCAGCTGGTAGCGGGAGTGGCACGCAGTATTTT. Residues: CASSRPAGSGSGTQYF.

The rearrangement uses TRBV7-3 and TRBJ2-4; weak D call: TRBD1 (6 bases). Germline V CDR1 and CDR2: SGHTA, FQGTGA. V lost 0 bases, J lost 6 bases, and 12 bases lay in between. The length of the CDR3 is 15 residues. CDR3 sequence (DNA): TGTGCCAGCAGCTTAACGGGGACATCAGGAAACATTCAGTACTTC. It specifies CASSLTGTSGNIQYF.

This chain connects TRBV20-1 to TRBJ1-4; TRBD1 agrees at 10 bases. Germline V gene data show CDR1 as DFQATT and CDR2 as SNEGSKA (reference sequence). The CDR3 runs to 13 residues. Germline trimming cut 6 bases from V and 8 bases from J; bases unmatched to any gene: 6. The CDR3 sequence is CSAEGQGREKLFF. The CDR3 coding sequence is TGCAGTGCCGAGGGACAGGGGAGAGAAAAACTGTTTTTT.

V usage is TRBV6-5 and J usage is TRBJ2-6; 7 nucleotides match TRBD2. CDR1 MNHEY and CDR2 SVGAGI come from the germline V gene. The CDR3 contains 15 residues. Losses at the gene ends were 5 bases for V and 2 bases for J; bases not matched to a gene: 3. The CDR3 spells CASSDRGAGANVLTF. The CDR3, as DNA: TGTGCCAGCAGTGACCGGGGGGCTGGGGCCAACGTCCTGACTTTC.

The J gene is TRBJ2-7, the V gene TRBV6-2 or TRBV6-3; D may match TRBD1 or TRBD2 (5 bases each). The CDR3 runs 15 residues. With 6 bases removed from V and 3 bases from J, the gap between germline ends came to 18 bases. Germline V CDR1 and CDR2: MNHEY, SVGEGT. This CDR3 reads CASRVRDGAIYEQYF. CDR3 DNA sequence: TGTGCCAGCAGAGTCCGGGATGGGGCTATCTACGAGCAGTACTTC.

For the CDR3, the DNA is TGCGCCAGCAGCCATAGGGACAACGTACAAGAGACCCAGTACTTC. Amino acids: CASSHRDNVQETQYF. The V and J genes are TRBV4-1 and TRBJ2-5; D may be TRBD1 (6 bases). The CDR3 has 15 amino acids. Trimming took 3 bases from V and 2 from J, leaving 13 bases between them. Germline assignment: CDR1 MGHRA and CDR2 YSYEKL.

This chain joins TRBV3-1 and TRBJ2-2; D gene unclear. This CDR3 region has 13 residues. V lost 4 bases, J lost 4 bases, and 7 bases lay in between. CDR1 and CDR2 from the germline V gene are LGHDT and YNNKEL (reference sequence). CDR3 bases: TGTGCCAGCAGCCCCCTGATCACCGGGGAGCTGTTTTTT. It specifies CASSPLITGELFF.

The chain links TRBV9 to TRBJ1-3; D is undetermined. Germline V lookup: CDR1 SGDLS, CDR2 YYNGEE. CDR3 length: 16 amino acids. The V end lost 4 bases, the J end lost 3 bases, and 17 bases lay between the germline ends. The CDR3 DNA follows: TGTGCCAGCAGCCTCTCCTGGAGTGGATATGGAAACACCATATATTTT. This translates into CASSLSWSGYGNTIYF. The variable domain in full, with the rest retrieved from reference TRBV9 and TRBJ1-3, is DSGVTQTPKHLITATGQRVTLRCSPRSGDLSVYWYQQSLDQGLQFLIQYYNGEERAKGNILERFSAQQFPDLHSELNLSSLELGDSALYFCASSLSWSGYGNTIYFGEGSWLTVV.

This clonotype came up a few times. This chain uses TRBV5-4 with TRBJ2-1; 8 positions agree with TRBD2. With V trimmed by 1 base and J by 5 bases, 8 bases remained unmatched. Per the germline V gene, CDR1 is SGHNT and CDR2 is YYREEE (reference sequence). This CDR3 has 16 amino acids. CDR3 loop: CASSLRRAGGNNEQFF. In DNA form, the CDR3 reads TGTGCCAGCAGCTTGCGCCGCGCGGGAGGTAACAATGAGCAGTTCTTC.

This clonotype was observed a few times. This chain connects TRBV7-9 to TRBJ1-1, with 9 bases fitting TRBD1. This CDR3 contains 15 residues. Germline V CDR1 and CDR2: SEHNR, FQNEAQ (reference sequence). With V trimmed by 6 bases and J by 1 base, 6 bases remained unmatched. Here the CDR3 reads CASRGQGSKNTEAFF. CDR3 sequence (DNA): TGTGCCAGCAGGGGACAGGGATCGAAGAACACTGAAGCTTTCTTT.

V and J are TRBV7-9 and TRBJ2-1, with D possibly TRBD2 on 6 matching bases. This CDR3 region has 16 residues. Trimming removed 4 bases at V and 0 bases at J, with 13 bases between. Germline CDR1 is SEHNR and CDR2 is FQNEAQ (reference sequence). The CDR3 DNA follows: TGTGCCAGCAGCTCCGGGACTTACAGCTCCTACAATGAGCAGTTCTTC. Protein sequence: CASSSGTYSSYNEQFF.

This clonotype was found a few times. The chain uses TRBV29-1 and TRBJ2-5, with 9 bases identical to TRBD1. The junction had 11 bases not matched to a gene; V was cut back by 5 bases and J by 4 bases. CDR1 is SQVTM and CDR2 is ANQGSEA in the germline V gene. The CDR3 is made up of 15 amino acids. The DNA of the CDR3 is TGCAGCGTTCGCCAGGACAGGGGTTCAGGAGAGACCCAGTACTTC. Encoded protein: CSVRQDRGSGETQYF.

This chain links TRBV18 with TRBJ1-6, with D unresolved. The V gene lost 3 bases and the J gene lost 7 bases, with 13 bases spanning the gap. CDR3 length: 15 residues. CDR1 and CDR2 (germline): KGHSH, LQKENI. For the CDR3, the DNA is TGTGCCAGCTCACCTCGCGCAGAGGGAAATTCACCCCTCCACTTT. Its protein product is CASSPRAEGNSPLHF.

The chain links TRBV5-1 to TRBJ2-7, with no clear D. Trimming removed 2 bases at V and 2 bases at J, with 17 bases between. CDR1 and CDR2 from the germline V gene are SGHRS and YFSETQ. This CDR3 contains 16 residues. The CDR3 sequence: CASSFEASSTTYEQYF. The CDR3 nucleotides are TGCGCCAGCAGCTTCGAGGCGAGCAGCACTACCTACGAGCAGTACTTC.

A few counts support this clonotype. The CDR3 region has the DNA TGTGCCAGCAGCTTAACAGAATACAATGAGCAGTTCTTC. Translating it yields CASSLTEYNEQFF. The rearrangement links TRBV7-2 to TRBJ2-1; D not certain. V was cut by 2 bases and J by 4 bases, with 6 bases left in between. CDR1 and CDR2 from the germline V gene are SGHTA and FQGNSA. This CDR3 is built from 13 residues. Looking up the rest from reference TRBV7-2 and TRBJ2-1 gives the full variable domain: GAGVSQSPSNKVTEKGKDVELRCDPISGHTALYWYRQSLGQGLEFLIYFQGNSAPDKSGLPSDRFSAERTGGSVSTLTIQRTQQEDSAVYLCASSLTEYNEQFFGPGTRLTVL.

The V gene is TRBV11-2, the J gene TRBJ2-7, with a weak D call TRBD2 (6 bases). V was pared by 3 bases and J by 9 bases, with 12 bases between. Looked up from germline, CDR1 is SGHAT and CDR2 is FQNNGV. The CDR3 spans 12 residues. The CDR3 DNA reads TGTGCCAGCAGCTTCCCGGGACTGGTGCAGTACTTC. It yields the protein CASSFPGLVQYF.

This clonotype was found many times. V is TRBV5-6 and J is TRBJ2-7; D gene unclear. The CDR3 extends over 15 amino acids. Germline V gene lookup returns CDR1 SGHDT and CDR2 YYEEEE. The germline V and J ends were trimmed by 3 bases and 5 bases, with 18 bases remaining between them. CDR3 sequence: CASSSGRLLTNEQYF. CDR3 DNA sequence: TGTGCCAGCAGCTCGGGCCGGTTACTAACCAACGAGCAGTACTTC.

For the CDR3, the DNA is TGTGCCAGCAGCTTATCCCCGGCTAGCGGGGAAGATGAGCAGTTCTTC. Amino acid sequence: CASSLSPASGEDEQFF. The genes are TRBV7-3 and TRBJ2-1; 9 bases match TRBD2. V trimming: 2 bases; J trimming: 8 bases; junction bases outside the gene matches: 10. The CDR3 has 16 residues. Germline V gene lookup returns CDR1 SGHTA and CDR2 FQGTGA.

The chain carries TRBV24-1 and TRBJ2-7, with D possibly TRBD1 on 6 matching bases. V lost 5 bases and J 0 bases, leaving 13 bases between the germline ends. The CDR3 has 15 residues. CDR1 and CDR2 (germline): KGHDR, SFDVKD. Here the CDR3 reads CATSGKTGTSYEQYF. CDR3 DNA: TGTGCCACCAGTGGGAAGACAGGAACCTCCTACGAGCAGTACTTC.

This clonotype was detected a few times. The chain uses TRBV7-2 and TRBJ2-7; D gene ambiguous. This CDR3 is built from 16 residues. V was cut by 6 bases and J by 0 bases, with 18 bases left in between. The germline V gene has CDR1 SGHTA and CDR2 FQGNSA. The CDR3 loop is CASSLNARRVSYEQYF. CDR3 in DNA: TGTGCCAGCAGTCTAAACGCTCGTCGGGTCTCCTACGAGCAGTACTTC. Combining the CDR3 with reference TRBV7-2 and TRBJ2-7 gives the whole variable domain GAGVSQSPSNKVTEKGKDVELRCDPISGHTALYWYRQSLGQGLEFLIYFQGNSAPDKSGLPSDRFSAERTGGSVSTLTIQRTQQEDSAVYLCASSLNARRVSYEQYFGPGTRLTVT.

For the CDR3, the DNA is TGTGCCAGCTCACCACCGGGAATCAATGAGCAGTTCTTC. It codes for CASSPPGINEQFF. V is TRBV18 and J is TRBJ2-1; no definite D call. CDR3 length equals 13 residues. Germline V lookup: CDR1 KGHSH, CDR2 LQKENI. V lost 0 bases and J 6 bases, leaving 6 bases between the germline ends.

The CDR3 DNA is TGTGCCATAGGACTAGCAGAAGAGACCCAGTACTTC. Translating it yields CAIGLAEETQYF. The chain links TRBV2 to TRBJ2-5; 8 bases map to TRBD2. V trimming: 10 bases; J trimming: 3 bases; junction bases outside the gene matches: 4. The CDR3 loop spans 12 amino acids. Germline values: CDR1 SNHLY, CDR2 FYNNEI.

DNA of the CDR3: TGTGCCAGCAGTAATCGCGACACAGAAGACTATGGCTACACCTTC. It yields the protein CASSNRDTEDYGYTF. The V gene is TRBV12-3 or TRBV12-4, the J gene TRBJ1-2; D uncertain. Trimming stripped 5 bases from V and 3 bases from J, with 16 bases between. This CDR3 is built from 15 residues.